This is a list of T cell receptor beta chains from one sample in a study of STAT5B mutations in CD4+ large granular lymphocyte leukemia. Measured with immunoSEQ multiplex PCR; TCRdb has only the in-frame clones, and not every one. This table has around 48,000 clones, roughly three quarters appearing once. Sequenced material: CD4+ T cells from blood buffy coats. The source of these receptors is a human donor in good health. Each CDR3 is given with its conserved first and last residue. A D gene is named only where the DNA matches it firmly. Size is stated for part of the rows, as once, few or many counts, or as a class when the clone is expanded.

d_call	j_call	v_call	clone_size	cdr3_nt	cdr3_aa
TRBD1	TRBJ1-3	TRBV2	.	TGTGCCAGCAGTTTAGACAGGGGCTCTGGAAACACCATATATTTT	CASSLDRGSGNTIYF
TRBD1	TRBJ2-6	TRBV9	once	TGTGCCAGCAGCGTAGCGCTGGGACAGGGGTATGGGGCCAACGTCCTGACTTTC	CASSVALGQGYGANVLTF
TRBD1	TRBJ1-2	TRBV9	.	TGTGCCAGCAGCGTAGGAAGGGGGCTTCTTGGCTACACCTTC	CASSVGRGLLGYTF
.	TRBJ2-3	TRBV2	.	TGTGCCAGCAGTGACCGGCCTAACCCTTACACAGATACGCAGTATTTT	CASSDRPNPYTDTQYF
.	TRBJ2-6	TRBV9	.	TGTGCCAGCAGCGTAGGGTTGGAGTCTGGGGCCAACGTCCTGACTTTC	CASSVGLESGANVLTF
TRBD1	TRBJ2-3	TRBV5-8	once	TGTGCCAGCAGCTCAACCTGGTCGACAGGGGGAACAGATACGCAGTATTTT	CASSSTWSTGGTDTQYF
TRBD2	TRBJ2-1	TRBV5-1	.	TGCGCCAGCAGCTTGTCGGGGGGGCATTACAATGAGCAGTTCTTC	CASSLSGGHYNEQFF
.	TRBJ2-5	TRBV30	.	TGTGCCTGGGGGATCAGGGGCCAAGAGACCCAGTACTTC	CAWGIRGQETQYF
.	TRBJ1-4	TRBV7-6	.	TGTGCCAGCAGCTTATCGGAGTTGACTAATGAAAAACTGTTTTTT	CASSLSELTNEKLFF
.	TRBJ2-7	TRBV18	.	TGTGCCAGCTCACCAAGGGCGGACTACGAGCAGTACTTC	CASSPRADYEQYF
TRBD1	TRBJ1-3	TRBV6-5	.	TGTGCCAGCAGTCCCGACAGGGGGCTTGGAAACACCATATATTTT	CASSPDRGLGNTIYF
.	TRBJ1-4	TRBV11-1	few	TGTGCCAGCAGCCGGGGCTTGAGTGAAAAACTGTTTTTT	CASSRGLSEKLFF
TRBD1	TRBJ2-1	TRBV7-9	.	TGTGCCAGCAGCTTAAGGGGGACAGAGCTAAATGAGCAGTTCTTC	CASSLRGTELNEQFF
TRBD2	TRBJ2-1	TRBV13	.	TGTGCCAGCAGCAAAAGCGGGGGCCTCTACAATGAGCAGTTCTTC	CASSKSGGLYNEQFF
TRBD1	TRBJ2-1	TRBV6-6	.	TGTGCCAGCAGTTACGGGACAGGGGCCGATGAGCAGTTCTTC	CASSYGTGADEQFF
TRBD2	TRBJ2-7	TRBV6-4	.	TGTGCCAGCAGTGACGGAGCGGGGGGGAGCTACGAGCAGTACTTC	CASSDGAGGSYEQYF
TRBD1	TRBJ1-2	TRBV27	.	TGTGCCAGCAGTCCCGCGGACAGGGGCCACGTCTACACCTTC	CASSPADRGHVYTF
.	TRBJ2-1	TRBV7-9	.	TGTGCCAGCAGTTTACGCGGGGACGGCGGTGAGCAGTTCTTC	CASSLRGDGGEQFF
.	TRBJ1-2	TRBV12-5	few	TGTGCTAGTGGTCCCGGGCAGCTGGCGGACGGCACCCGGCAGGGCCGGTATGGCTACACCTTC	CASGPGQLADGTRQGRYGYTF
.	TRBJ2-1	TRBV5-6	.	TGTGCCAGCAGCCCCCGTGTAGTGGGAACATCCTACAATGAGCAGTTCTTC	CASSPRVVGTSYNEQFF
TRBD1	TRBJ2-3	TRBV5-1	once	TGCGCCAGCAGCTTGAATACAGGGGCCACAGATACGCAGTATTTT	CASSLNTGATDTQYF
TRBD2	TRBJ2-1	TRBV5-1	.	TGCGCCAGCAGCGAAGGGACTAGCGGGGTTGGATTCTTC	CASSEGTSGVGFF
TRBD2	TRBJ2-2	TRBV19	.	TGTGCCAGTAGTGTGGCCGGGACTAGTGGGACCGGGGAGCTGTTTTTT	CASSVAGTSGTGELFF
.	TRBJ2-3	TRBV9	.	TGTGCCAGCAGCGTAGCCCTGGATACGCAGTATTTT	CASSVALDTQYF
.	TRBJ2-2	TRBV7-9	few	TGTGCCAGCAGCCCGCAGGCGCCCCGGGAGCTGTTTTTT	CASSPQAPRELFF
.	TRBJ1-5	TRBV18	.	TGTGCCAGCTCACCACGGACGGATAGCAATCAGCCCCAGCATTTT	CASSPRTDSNQPQHF
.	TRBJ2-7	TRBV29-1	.	TGCAGCGTTGGAGAGTGGCAGGCCGTGGAGCAGTACTTC	CSVGEWQAVEQYF
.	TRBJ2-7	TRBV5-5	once	TGTGCCAGCAGCTTGGACGGGGCGGGCTCCTACGAGCAGTACTTC	CASSLDGAGSYEQYF
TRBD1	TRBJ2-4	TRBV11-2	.	TGTGCCAGCAGCCGGACAGGGGTCGTCAAAAACATTCAGTACTTC	CASSRTGVVKNIQYF
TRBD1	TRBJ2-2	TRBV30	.	TGTGCCTGGGACAGGGACGGACAAACCGGGGAGCTGTTTTTT	CAWDRDGQTGELFF
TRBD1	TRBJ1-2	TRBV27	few	TGTGCCAGCAGTCGCGACGCGGGACAGGGTCTCTATGGCTACACCTTC	CASSRDAGQGLYGYTF
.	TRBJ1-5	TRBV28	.	TGTGCCAGCAGACGAGGGGGGGCTGGTCAGCCCCAGCATTTT	CASRRGGAGQPQHF
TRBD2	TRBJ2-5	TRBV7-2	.	TGTGCCAGCAGCTCGACCAGCGGGGGAGAGACCCAGTACTTC	CASSSTSGGETQYF
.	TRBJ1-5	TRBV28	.	TGTGCCAGCAGCACTACAGGGAAGGGTCAGCCCCAGCATTTT	CASSTTGKGQPQHF
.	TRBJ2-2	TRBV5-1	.	TGCGCCAGCAGCTTGTCTATGGTCACCGGGGAGCTGTTTTTT	CASSLSMVTGELFF
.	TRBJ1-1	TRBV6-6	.	TGTGCCAGCAGGACCGGGAGTCTGAACTCTGAAGCTTTCTTT	CASRTGSLNSEAFF
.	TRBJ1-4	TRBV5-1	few	TGCGCCAGCAGCCCGACAGATCCTAATGAAAAACTGTTTTTT	CASSPTDPNEKLFF
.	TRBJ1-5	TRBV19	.	TGTGCCAGTAGCCGGACCGTGCATAGCAATCAGCCCCAGCATTTT	CASSRTVHSNQPQHF
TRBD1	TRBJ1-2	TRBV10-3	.	TGTGCCATCAGTCCCGGACAGGCCACTTCTGGCTACACCTTC	CAISPGQATSGYTF
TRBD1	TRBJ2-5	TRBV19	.	TGTGCCACTAAAAGACAGGGGCAAGAGACCCAGTACTTC	CATKRQGQETQYF
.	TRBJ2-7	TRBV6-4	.	TGTGCCAGCAGTGACGCTGAGGAGGGTTGGAACGAGCAGTACTTC	CASSDAEEGWNEQYF
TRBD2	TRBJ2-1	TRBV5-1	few	TGCGCCAGCAGCTTGGATGCGGCGGGGGGGCCTTTAGTCAATGAGCAGTTCTTC	CASSLDAAGGPLVNEQFF
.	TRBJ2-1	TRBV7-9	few	TGTGCCAGCGACCGACCGCAGGGCGGTGAGCAGTTCTTC	CASDRPQGGEQFF
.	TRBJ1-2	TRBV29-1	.	TGCAGCGTTGAGGCAGGGGAAGATGGCTACACCTTC	CSVEAGEDGYTF
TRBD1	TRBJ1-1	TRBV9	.	TGTGCCAGCAGCGCCCAGGGGGAGGTTGGAGAAGCTTTCTTT	CASSAQGEVGEAFF
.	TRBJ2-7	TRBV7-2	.	TGTGCCAGCAGCCGACGGGCGGCGGAAAACGAGCAGTACTTC	CASSRRAAENEQYF
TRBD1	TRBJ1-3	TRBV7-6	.	TGTGCCAGCAGCTCGACAGGGGCTTCTGGAAACACCATATATTTT	CASSSTGASGNTIYF
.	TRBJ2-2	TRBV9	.	TGTGCCAGCAGCGAAACCCCGCACACCGGGGAGCTGTTTTTT	CASSETPHTGELFF
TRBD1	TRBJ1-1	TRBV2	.	TGTGCCAGCAGATCGACACAGGGGGCCGCTGAAGCTTTCTTT	CASRSTQGAAEAFF
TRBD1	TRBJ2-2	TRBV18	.	TGTGCCAGCTCACCACAGGAAGCTTCAGGGGGCAATGTCGGGGAGCTGTTTTTT	CASSPQEASGGNVGELFF
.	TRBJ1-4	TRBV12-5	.	TGTGCTAGTGCCCCGTCGGGTGAAAAACTGTTTTTT	CASAPSGEKLFF
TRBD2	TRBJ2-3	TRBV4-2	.	TGTGCCAGCAGCCAATCAGCGGGGGGCTCAGATACGCAGTATTTT	CASSQSAGGSDTQYF
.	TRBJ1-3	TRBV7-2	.	TGTGCCAGCAGCTTAGGAGCGTCTGGAAACACCATATATTTT	CASSLGASGNTIYF
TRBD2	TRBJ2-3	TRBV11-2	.	TGTGCCAGCACCACCAGCGGGGGTCGGGATCGAGATACGCAGTATTTT	CASTTSGGRDRDTQYF
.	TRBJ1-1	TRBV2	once	TGTGCCAGCAGTGAATCGGGGGGGTTGGCCCCGGTAGGTAAATGGGCTGAAGCTTTCTTT	CASSESGGLAPVGKWAEAFF
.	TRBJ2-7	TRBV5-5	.	TGTGCCAGCAGCTTGAACTTAGAATCACGGGAGCAGTACTTC	CASSLNLESREQYF